Shown below are 23 T cell receptor beta chains from a single sample sequenced in a study of T-cell memory formation after mild COVID-19. TCRdb re-derived calls from the 5' RACE reads in MiXCR, one entry per CDR3 protein. The table records 550,000 to 600,000 distinct CDR3 sequences, about 22% of them present only once. The sequencing input was PBMCs or a T cell subset sorted from them (not recorded which). Receptors were obtained from an adult woman who had mild COVID-19 (a few samples of this study predate the infection). Cell type and time point are not known.

The rearrangement uses TRBV20-1 and TRBJ2-3; TRBD1 agrees at 8 bases. Per the germline V gene, CDR1 is DFQATT and CDR2 is SNEGSKA (reference sequence). The CDR3 is 14 residues long. The J segment lost 3 bases and the V segment lost 3 bases, leaving 5 bases of the junction unmatched. The CDR3 sequence: CSASDQGATDTQYF. As DNA, the CDR3 is TGCAGTGCTAGCGACCAGGGGGCTACAGATACGCAGTATTTT.

This rearrangement joins TRBV4-3 to TRBJ1-1; possible D gene TRBD1, 6 bases. Trimming stripped 1 base from V and 7 bases from J, with 19 bases between. Germline CDR1 LGHNA, CDR2 YSLEER. This CDR3 has 16 amino acids. This chain's CDR3 is CASSQGTAPRRVEAFF. The CDR3 DNA sequence: TGCGCCAGCAGCCAAGGGACAGCGCCCCGGCGCGTTGAAGCTTTCTTT.

This clonotype was counted between two and nine times. The chain recombines TRBV30 with TRBJ2-7; D remains ambiguous. Trimming removed 3 bases at V and 2 bases at J, with 17 bases between. The V gene's germline CDR1 is GTSNPN and CDR2 SVGIG (reference sequence). This CDR3 contains 15 residues. The CDR3 bases are TGTGCCTGGAGGGGGATTGGTTCGCGAGCCTACGAGCAGTACTTC. This encodes CAWRGIGSRAYEQYF. Supplemented by reference TRBV30 and TRBJ2-7, the full variable domain reads SQTIHQWPATLVQPVGSPLSLECTVEGTSNPNLYWYRQAAGRGLQLLFYSVGIGQISSEVPQNLSASRPQDRQFILSSKKLLLSDSGFYLCAWRGIGSRAYEQYFGPGTRLTVT.

There are many counts of this clonotype. V and J are TRBV7-3 and TRBJ1-1; D is undetermined. From germline, CDR1 is SGHTA and CDR2 FQGTGA. Trimming took 1 base from V and 1 from J, leaving 7 bases between them. This CDR3 contains 14 residues. CDR3 sequence: CASSLSPANTEAFF. CDR3 DNA: TGTGCCAGCAGCTTAAGCCCGGCGAACACTGAAGCTTTCTTT.

This clonotype was seen a handful of times. The rearrangement joins TRBV28 to TRBJ2-7; 9 bases agree with TRBD2. The J segment lost 5 bases and the V segment lost 7 bases, leaving 21 bases of the junction unmatched. CDR1 is MDHEN and CDR2 is SYDVKM in the germline V gene. The CDR3 is 18 residues long. CDR3 in DNA: TGTGCCAGCACCCACTCAGGGGCGGGAGGGCCCTATTCCCACGAGCAGTACTTC. Its protein product is CASTHSGAGGPYSHEQYF.

V usage is TRBV3-1 and J usage is TRBJ1-4; D possibly corresponds to TRBD1 (6 bases). The germline V gene has CDR1 LGHDT and CDR2 YNNKEL (reference sequence). V dropped 3 bases and J dropped 10 bases, with 18 bases sitting between them. CDR3 length: 15 amino acids. Here the CDR3 DNA reads TGTGCCAGCAGCCAGGCTGGGGCCGGGGGGCCAAAACTGTTTTTT. It yields the protein CASSQAGAGGPKLFF.

V and J are TRBV7-2 and TRBJ2-1; 12 bases align to TRBD2. CDR3 length: 12 residues. V shed 5 bases, J shed 14 bases, and the junction held 4 bases outside the gene matches. The germline CDR1 and CDR2 sequences are SGHTA and FQGNSA. The CDR3 protein is CASSLGLAGKFF. The CDR3 DNA reads as TGTGCCAGCAGCCTAGGACTAGCGGGAAAGTTCTTC.

The chain couples TRBV6-2 or TRBV6-3 to TRBJ1-2; no reliable D call. This CDR3 region has 12 residues. Germline CDR1 MNHEY, CDR2 SVGEGT. V was pared by 7 bases and J by 4 bases, with 10 bases between. This CDR3 reads CASTQASYGYTF. The CDR3 region has the DNA TGTGCCAGCACGCAGGCGTCCTATGGCTACACCTTC.

The chain links TRBV6-2 or TRBV6-3 to TRBJ2-7; 9 bases match TRBD1. CDR1 is MNHEY and CDR2 is SVGEGT in the germline V gene. This CDR3 is built from 15 residues. Trimming at V came to 6 bases and at J to 4 bases, leaving 10 bases not matched to a gene. DNA for the CDR3: TGTGCCAGCAGCGATTCAACAGGGGGCCATTACGAGCAGTACTTC. The encoded protein is CASSDSTGGHYEQYF.

This clonotype was recorded a few times. This chain links TRBV3-1 with TRBJ1-2; D might be TRBD1 (6 bases). The CDR3 contains 16 residues. With 2 bases removed from V and 7 bases from J, the gap between germline ends came to 20 bases. In germline, CDR1 is LGHDT, CDR2 YNNKEL (reference sequence). The CDR3 protein is CASSQLSGAARRGYTF. The CDR3 DNA reads TGTGCCAGCAGCCAACTTTCGGGGGCCGCCCGCCGTGGCTACACCTTC. The complete variable domain, with remaining parts taken from reference TRBV3-1 and TRBJ1-2, reads DTAVSQTPKYLVTQMGNDKSIKCEQNLGHDTMYWYKQDSKKFLKIMFSYNNKELIINETVPNRFSPKSPDKAHLNLHINSLELGDSAVYFCASSQLSGAARRGYTFGSGTRLTVV.

The genes are TRBV5-1 and TRBJ1-1; D gene ambiguous. V lost 5 bases and J lost 2, with 13 bases in between. Per germline, CDR1 SGHRS and CDR2 YFSETQ. This CDR3 region has 14 residues. CDR3: CASRVTASNTEAFF. DNA of the CDR3: TGCGCCAGCAGAGTTACAGCCTCAAACACTGAAGCTTTCTTT.

This clonotype has only a few counts. The chain combines TRBV6-5 with TRBJ2-2; 10 nucleotides agree with TRBD1. The ends lost 2 bases at V and 2 bases at J; junction bases unmatched: 5. This CDR3 is 17 amino acids long. Per the germline V gene, CDR1 is MNHEY and CDR2 is SVGAGI. The CDR3 DNA reads TGTGCCAGCAGTTACCATCGACAGGGGGCTAACACCGGGGAGCTGTTTTTT. This gives the protein CASSYHRQGANTGELFF.

This chain's CDR3 is CASSPSSQRAQYF. The CDR3 DNA reads TGTGCCAGCTCACCAAGCTCGCAGAGAGCGCAGTATTTT. The rearrangement joins TRBV18 to TRBJ2-3; D unresolved. This CDR3 region has 13 residues. CDR1 KGHSH and CDR2 LQKENI come from the germline V gene. Trimming shortened V by 2 bases and J by 10 bases, and 13 bases separated the two germline ends. Full variable domain (rest looked up from reference TRBV18 and TRBJ2-3): NAGVMQNPRHLVRRRGQEARLRCSPMKGHSHVYWYRQLPEEGLKFMVYLQKENIIDESGMPKERFSAEFPKEGPSILRIQQVVRGDSAAYFCASSPSSQRAQYFGPGTRLTVL.

The V gene is TRBV4-1, the J gene TRBJ1-5; D unclear. V lost 3 bases and J lost 0, with 9 bases in between. Germline lookup yields CDR1 MGHRA and CDR2 YSYEKL. This CDR3 is built from 15 residues. As DNA, the CDR3 is TGCGCCAGCAGCCAGAGACACGTTAGCAATCAGCCCCAGCATTTT. Its protein is CASSQRHVSNQPQHF.

The gene calls are TRBV20-1 and TRBJ1-1; possible D gene TRBD1, 6 bases. The CDR3 length is 14 residues. V was cut by 1 base and J by 6 bases, with 15 bases left in between. CDR1 is DFQATT, CDR2 SNEGSKA, per germline (reference sequence). The DNA of the CDR3 is TGCAGTGCTAGAGGGGGGGGGCCGAAGCCTGAAGCTTTCTTT. This codes for CSARGGGPKPEAFF.

The chain carries TRBV7-3 and TRBJ2-1; D remains ambiguous. This CDR3 has 12 residues. CDR1 and CDR2 (germline): SGHTA, FQGTGA. V lost 2 bases and J lost 6, with 5 bases in between. The CDR3 is CASSLHGNEQFF. The CDR3 DNA is TGTGCCAGCAGCTTACACGGCAATGAGCAGTTCTTC.

In this sample, this clonotype turned up a few times. This CDR3 is CASTAGGSYNEQFF. CDR3 nucleotides: TGTGCCAGCACGGCGGGCGGATCCTACAATGAGCAGTTCTTC. The J gene is TRBJ2-1, the V gene TRBV7-9; perhaps TRBD2 as D (5 bases). Germline V gene sequence: CDR1 SEHNR, CDR2 FQNEAQ (reference sequence). The CDR3 totals 14 residues. Trimming shortened V by 7 bases and J by 1 base, and 11 bases separated the two germline ends.

This chain connects TRBV18 to TRBJ1-2; 8 positions match TRBD1. The ends lost 4 bases at V and 6 bases at J; junction bases unmatched: 7. Germline values: CDR1 KGHSH, CDR2 LQKENI. CDR3 length equals 14 residues. CDR3 DNA sequence: TGTGCCAGCTCACGATCTCAGGGGGCGGATGGCTACACCTTC. Encoded protein: CASSRSQGADGYTF.

This clonotype was seen only a few times. V and J are TRBV7-9 and TRBJ2-1; TRBD2 matches at 8 bases. Looked up from germline, CDR1 is SEHNR and CDR2 is FQNEAQ (reference sequence). The CDR3 runs 18 residues. Unmatched junction bases numbered 10, after V lost 0 bases and J lost 3 bases. CDR3 region: CASSLARYGGRFYNEQFF. CDR3 bases: TGTGCCAGCAGCTTAGCGCGGTACGGCGGGAGGTTCTACAATGAGCAGTTCTTC.

This clonotype occurred a few times. The V gene is TRBV19, the J gene TRBJ1-2; 8 nucleotides match TRBD1. With 5 bases clipped from V and 7 bases from J, the junction kept 6 bases outside the gene matches. CDR3 length: 13 residues. CDR1 LNHDA and CDR2 SQIVND come from the germline V gene (reference sequence). In nucleotides, the CDR3 is TGTGCCAGTAGTTTCGGACAGGGAGGTGGCTACACCTTC. Translation gives CASSFGQGGGYTF.

CDR3 loop: CASSYGTGFYEQYF. CDR3 DNA: TGTGCCAGCAGCTACGGGACAGGGTTCTACGAGCAGTACTTC. The chain is built from TRBV5-5 and TRBJ2-7, with TRBD1 matching over 9 bases. The J segment lost 3 bases and the V segment lost 3 bases, leaving 4 bases of the junction unmatched. From germline, CDR1 is SGHKS and CDR2 YYEKEE (reference sequence). CDR3 length: 14 amino acids.

This chain joins TRBV29-1 and TRBJ2-1, with a possible D match to TRBD2 (6 bases). From germline, CDR1 is SQVTM and CDR2 ANQGSEA. The CDR3 runs to 15 residues. Trimming removed 0 bases at V and 0 bases at J, with 9 bases between. The CDR3, as DNA: TGCAGCGTTGAAGATGGAGGGTTCTCCTACAATGAGCAGTTCTTC. Translating gives CSVEDGGFSYNEQFF.

The chain is built from TRBV5-1 and TRBJ1-4; D unresolved. Germline V gene lookup returns CDR1 SGHRS and CDR2 YFSETQ. Trimming shortened V by 5 bases and J by 0 bases, and 8 bases separated the two germline ends. The CDR3 consists of 14 residues. CDR3 coding DNA: TGCGCCAGCAGACCGGGGACAACTAATGAAAAACTGTTTTTT. It is translated as CASRPGTTNEKLFF.